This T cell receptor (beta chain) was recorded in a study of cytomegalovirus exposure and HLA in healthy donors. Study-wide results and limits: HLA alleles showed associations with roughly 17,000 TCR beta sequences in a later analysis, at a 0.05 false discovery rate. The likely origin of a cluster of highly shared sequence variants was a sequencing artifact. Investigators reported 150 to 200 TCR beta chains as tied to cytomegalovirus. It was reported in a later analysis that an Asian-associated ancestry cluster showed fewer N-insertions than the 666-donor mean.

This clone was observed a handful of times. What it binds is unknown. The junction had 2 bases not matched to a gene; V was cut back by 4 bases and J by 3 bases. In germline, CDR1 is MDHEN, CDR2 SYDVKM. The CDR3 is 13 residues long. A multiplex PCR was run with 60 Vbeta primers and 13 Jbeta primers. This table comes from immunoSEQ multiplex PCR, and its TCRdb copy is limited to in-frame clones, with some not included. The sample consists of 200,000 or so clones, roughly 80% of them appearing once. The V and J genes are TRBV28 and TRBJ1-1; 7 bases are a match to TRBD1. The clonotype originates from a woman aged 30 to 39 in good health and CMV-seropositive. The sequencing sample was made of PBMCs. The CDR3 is CASSWTGYTEAFF. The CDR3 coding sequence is TGTGCCAGCAGTTGGACAGGTTACACTGAAGCTTTCTTT.